These T cell receptor beta chains were read from a single sample in a study of identical twins. TCRdb re-derived calls from the 5' RACE reads in MiXCR, one entry per CDR3 protein. The repertoire holds 690,000 or so distinct CDR3 sequences, approximately 6.1% seen once, with 1.5% to 2% in the top ten. Sequencing used naive T cells sorted from blood. The receptors shown here come from a man aged 18 to 30 in good health. Each CDR3 is given with its conserved first and last residue. A D gene is named only where the DNA matches it firmly. Where a row states a size, it is once, few, many or the class of an expanded clone; other rows omit it.

clone size: NA
D gene: TRBD2
J gene: TRBJ2-1
V gene: TRBV7-9
CDR3 protein: CASSQLAGGPNEQFF
CDR3 DNA: TGTGCCAGCAGCCAGTTAGCGGGAGGGCCGAATGAGCAGTTCTTC

clone size: many
D gene: TRBD2
J gene: TRBJ2-1
V gene: TRBV29-1
CDR3 protein: CSGGLAGFNEQFF
CDR3 DNA: TGCAGCGGTGGACTAGCGGGATTCAATGAGCAGTTCTTC

clone size: few
D gene: TRBD1
J gene: TRBJ1-2
V gene: TRBV12-3/TRBV12-4
CDR3 protein: CASSQQGIGGYTF
CDR3 DNA: TGTGCCAGCAGTCAACAGGGGATAGGAGGCTACACCTTC

clone size: many
D gene: NA
J gene: TRBJ1-6
V gene: TRBV4-3
CDR3 protein: CASSQYLDSRSPLHF
CDR3 DNA: TGCGCCAGCAGCCAATATCTGGACAGTCGCTCACCCCTCCACTTT

clone size: many
D gene: NA
J gene: TRBJ2-1
V gene: TRBV4-1
CDR3 protein: CASSQLPAGTEQFF
CDR3 DNA: TGCGCCAGCAGCCAACTCCCAGCCGGGACAGAGCAGTTCTTC

clone size: many
D gene: NA
J gene: TRBJ1-6
V gene: TRBV3-1
CDR3 protein: CASSQQLSPLHF
CDR3 DNA: TGTGCCAGCAGCCAACAGCTTTCACCCCTCCACTTT

clone size: many
D gene: NA
J gene: TRBJ1-1
V gene: TRBV27
CDR3 protein: CASRIGATEAFF
CDR3 DNA: TGTGCCAGCAGGATTGGGGCCACTGAAGCTTTCTTT

clone size: NA
D gene: NA
J gene: TRBJ2-7
V gene: TRBV28
CDR3 protein: CASSQPRWGEQYF
CDR3 DNA: TGTGCCAGCAGCCAGCCTCGTTGGGGCGAGCAGTACTTC

clone size: many
D gene: NA
J gene: TRBJ2-3
V gene: TRBV20-1
CDR3 protein: CSAATGTLSTDTQYF
CDR3 DNA: TGCAGTGCTGCTACCGGGACTTTGAGCACAGATACGCAGTATTTT

clone size: few
D gene: TRBD2
J gene: TRBJ2-1
V gene: TRBV11-2
CDR3 protein: CASSARTSGSISYNEQFF
CDR3 DNA: TGTGCCAGCAGCGCCCGGACTAGCGGGAGCATTTCCTACAATGAGCAGTTCTTC

clone size: many
D gene: NA
J gene: TRBJ2-7
V gene: TRBV27
CDR3 protein: CASSYFGGQGEQYF
CDR3 DNA: TGTGCCAGCAGTTATTTCGGGGGGCAGGGCGAGCAGTACTTC

clone size: few
D gene: NA
J gene: TRBJ2-5
V gene: TRBV6-1
CDR3 protein: CASTKAMIQETQYF
CDR3 DNA: TGTGCCAGCACCAAAGCCATGATACAAGAGACCCAGTACTTC

clone size: many
D gene: NA
J gene: TRBJ2-1
V gene: TRBV9
CDR3 protein: CASSPLGLRDINEQFF
CDR3 DNA: TGTGCCAGCAGCCCTCTCGGTTTGCGGGATATTAATGAGCAGTTCTTC

clone size: few
D gene: TRBD1
J gene: TRBJ2-5
V gene: TRBV4-2
CDR3 protein: CASSERQGEKETQYF
CDR3 DNA: TGTGCCAGCAGCGAAAGACAGGGAGAGAAGGAGACCCAGTACTTC

clone size: NA
D gene: TRBD2
J gene: TRBJ2-1
V gene: TRBV7-9
CDR3 protein: CASSFRAGGPDNEQFF
CDR3 DNA: TGTGCCAGCAGCTTCCGAGCGGGAGGTCCCGACAATGAGCAGTTCTTC

clone size: NA
D gene: TRBD2
J gene: TRBJ2-4
V gene: TRBV5-1
CDR3 protein: CASSASTSGISIQYF
CDR3 DNA: TGCGCCAGCAGCGCCTCCACTAGCGGGATTTCCATTCAGTACTTC

clone size: many
D gene: NA
J gene: TRBJ2-7
V gene: TRBV7-2
CDR3 protein: CASSLGRSEQYF
CDR3 DNA: TGTGCCAGCAGCTTAGGTCGGAGCGAGCAGTACTTC